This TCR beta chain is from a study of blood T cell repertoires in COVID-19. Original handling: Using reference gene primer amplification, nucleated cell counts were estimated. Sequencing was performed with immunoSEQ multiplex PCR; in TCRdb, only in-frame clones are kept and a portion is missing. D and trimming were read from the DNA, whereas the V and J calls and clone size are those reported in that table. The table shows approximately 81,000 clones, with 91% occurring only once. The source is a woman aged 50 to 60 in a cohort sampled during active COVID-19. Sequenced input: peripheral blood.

CDR3 coding DNA: TGTGCCACCAGAGAGACAGGAGGATACAATGAGCAGTTCTTC. Translated, it gives CATRETGGYNEQFF. The chain combines TRBV24-1 with TRBJ2-1, with D possibly being TRBD1 (6 bases). The CDR3 has 14 residues. Germline loops: CDR1 KGHDR, CDR2 SFDVKD. The V and J ends lost 7 bases and 4 bases respectively, with 13 bases between them.